This TCR beta chain was identified during a study of T cells after yellow fever vaccination. Trimming cost V 1 base and J 2 bases, with 8 bases left between them. Germline-derived CDR1 and CDR2 are LGHNA and YNFKEQ. CDR3 size: 14 residues. Findings and limits, study-wide: In post-booster samples, most primary-vaccination clones reappeared (just under 97% CD4, about 90% CD8).

From the 5' RACE reads, TCRdb called clonotypes with MiXCR, one entry per CDR3 protein. The sample consists of over 150,000 distinct CDR3 sequences, almost 7% of them appearing once. The table lists this clonotype with many counts. Its antigen is as yet unknown. The chain uses TRBV4-2 and TRBJ2-5, with a possible D match to TRBD2 (6 bases). The clonotype comes from a man aged 18 to 35 who received the YFV17D yellow fever vaccine. The specimen comprised CD4+ T cells sorted from PBMCs, sampled less than 6 days after the first yellow fever vaccination. CDR3: CASSQGTTQETQYF. As DNA, the CDR3 is TGTGCCAGCAGCCAAGGGACTACACAAGAGACCCAGTACTTC.